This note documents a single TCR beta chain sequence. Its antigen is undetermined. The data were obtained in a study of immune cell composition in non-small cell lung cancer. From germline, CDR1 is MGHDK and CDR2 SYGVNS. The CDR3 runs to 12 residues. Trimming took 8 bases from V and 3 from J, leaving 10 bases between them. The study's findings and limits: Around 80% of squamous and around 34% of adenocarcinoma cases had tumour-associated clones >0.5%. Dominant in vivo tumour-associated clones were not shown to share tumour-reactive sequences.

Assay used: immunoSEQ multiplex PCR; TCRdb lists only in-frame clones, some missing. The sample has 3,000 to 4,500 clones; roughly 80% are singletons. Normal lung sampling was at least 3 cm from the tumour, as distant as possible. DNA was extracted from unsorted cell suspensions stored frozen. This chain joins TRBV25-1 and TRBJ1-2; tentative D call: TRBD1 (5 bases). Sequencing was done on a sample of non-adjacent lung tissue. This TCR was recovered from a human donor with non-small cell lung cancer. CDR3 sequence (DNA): TGTGCCAGCGGGGGGACGGACTATGGCTACACCTTC. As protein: CASGGTDYGYTF.